This TCR beta chain stems from a study of CXCR3-negative and CXCR3-positive naive CD8 T cells. Whole-study findings and limits: The study found that naive CXCR3-negative and CXCR3-positive cells shared TRBV-TRBJ usage, while memory cells differed. CXCR3-positive naive cells carried more hydrophobic TRB CDR3s than CXCR3-negative ones.

TRB cDNA was prepared as libraries by UMI-labeled 5' RACE. TCRdb reprocessed the 5' RACE reads; each CDR3 protein has one entry and no DNA is given. The data show about 94,000 distinct CDR3 sequences, and the top ten clones hold around 0.51%. Germline loops: CDR1 MNHEY, CDR2 SMNVEV (reference sequence). The CDR3 covers 15 residues. Naivety in CD8+ T cells corresponded to a CD45RO-CCR7+CD27+CD95- phenotype. With regard to this clonotype: Antigen unknown.

Sequenced: naive CXCR3+ CD8+ T cells from blood. Subset given: CD45RO-CCR7+CD27+CD95- naive CD8+ T cells expressing CXCR3 (TNR3+). This rearrangement joins TRBV27 to TRBJ1-2. The receptor was isolated from a human donor in good health. Some clones in this sample may be carry-over from other donors' samples. This chain's CDR3 is CASSLSASVNSGYTF.